Each of the 22 T cell receptor beta chains below was sequenced from the same sample in a study of T cell repertoires in cytomegalovirus infection. TCRdb itself ran the reads through MiXCR, one entry per CDR3 protein. Among 200,000 or so distinct CDR3 sequences listed, about 28% were seen once. What was sequenced was PBMCs. These receptors all stem from a human donor in good health (CMV status not recorded). Some clones in this sample may be carry-over from other donors' samples.

This clonotype appeared a single time. The chain combines TRBV2 with TRBJ2-7, with 9 bases fitting TRBD2. This CDR3 is 15 amino acids long. CDR1 is SNHLY and CDR2 is FYNNEI in the germline V gene. V shed 6 bases, J shed 0 bases, and the junction held 6 bases outside the gene matches. DNA for the CDR3: TGTGCCAGCAGGCCTACTAGCGGGCGCTCCTACGAGCAGTACTTC. It translates to CASRPTSGRSYEQYF.

In its sample, this clonotype was seen a few times. This CDR3 is CASSYRVASGGELFF. DNA of the CDR3: TGTGCCAGCAGTTATCGAGTAGCGTCGGGCGGGGAGCTGTTTTTT. V is TRBV6-6 and J is TRBJ2-2, with D possibly being TRBD2 (5 bases). The CDR3 contains 15 residues. Trimming took 3 bases from V and 7 from J, leaving 15 bases between them. CDR1 is MNHNY, CDR2 SVGAGI, per germline (reference sequence).

The rearrangement uses TRBV28 and TRBJ2-7; 9 bases fit TRBD1. Trimming took 4 bases from V and 5 from J; bases not matched to a gene: 6. The CDR3 has 14 amino acids. Germline V lookup: CDR1 MDHEN, CDR2 SYDVKM. The CDR3: CASSSPDRGDEQYF. In nucleotides, the CDR3 is TGTGCCAGCAGTTCCCCGGACAGGGGCGACGAGCAGTACTTC. Combining the CDR3 with reference TRBV28 and TRBJ2-7 gives the whole variable domain DVKVTQSSRYLVKRTGEKVFLECVQDMDHENMFWYRQDPGLGLRLIYFSYDVKMKEKGDIPEGYSVSREKKERFSLILESASTNQTSMYLCASSSPDRGDEQYFGPGTRLTVT.

This clonotype has just one count. V usage is TRBV2 and J usage is TRBJ2-6; D is perhaps TRBD1 (5 bases). Germline CDR1 SNHLY, CDR2 FYNNEI. Trimming shortened V by 0 bases and J by 5 bases, and 11 bases separated the two germline ends. This CDR3 is 16 amino acids long. The CDR3 sequence: CASSEAGRVRANVLTF. CDR3 sequence (DNA): TGTGCCAGCAGTGAAGCTGGCAGGGTAAGGGCCAACGTCCTGACTTTC.

This clonotype has a handful of counts. CDR3: CASRTGNYYGYTF. CDR3 DNA: TGTGCCAGCCGGACAGGAAATTACTATGGCTACACCTTC. The chain carries TRBV7-9 and TRBJ1-2, with 7 bases identical to TRBD1. After removal of 8 bases from V and 3 bases from J, the junction contained 6 bases not matched to a gene. CDR3 length: 13 residues. The germline gives CDR1 SEHNR, CDR2 FQNEAQ (reference sequence).

The rearrangement joins TRBV5-5 to TRBJ2-3, with a possible D match to TRBD1 (6 bases). The CDR3 has 15 amino acids. CDR1 is SGHKS and CDR2 is YYEKEE in the germline V gene (reference sequence). Trimming removed 0 bases from V and 0 bases from J, with 8 bases in between. CDR3 protein: CASSLGQASTDTQYF. The CDR3 region has the DNA TGTGCCAGCAGCTTGGGACAGGCTAGCACAGATACGCAGTATTTT.

The chain recombines TRBV6-2 or TRBV6-3 with TRBJ2-2; D perhaps matches TRBD2 (6 bases). The V end lost 6 bases, the J end lost 2 bases, and 16 bases lay between the germline ends. Germline lookup yields CDR1 MNHEY and CDR2 SVGEGT. The CDR3 consists of 16 residues. In DNA, the CDR3 is TGTGCCAGCAGCCCTGTTCCGGGGGACAACACCGGGGAGCTGTTTTTT. Translated: CASSPVPGDNTGELFF.

V is TRBV7-2 and J is TRBJ1-5; 8 nucleotides agree with TRBD1. The J segment lost 6 bases and the V segment lost 2 bases, leaving 6 bases of the junction unmatched. This CDR3 contains 15 residues. Germline V gene data show CDR1 as SGHTA and CDR2 as FQGNSA. The CDR3 DNA is TGTGCCAGCAGCTTAAACGCAGGGGGCATTCAGCCCCAGCATTTT. Residues: CASSLNAGGIQPQHF.

This clonotype has more than one count but fewer than ten. The chain employs TRBV2 and TRBJ1-1; tentative D call: TRBD1 (5 bases). CDR3 length equals 12 residues. Germline V CDR1 and CDR2: SNHLY, FYNNEI. Between the trimmed V and J ends, which lost 7 bases and 5 bases, there was a span of 11 bases. As DNA, the CDR3 is TGTGCCAGCATCGAGGGGCAAACTGAAGCTTTCTTT. Residues: CASIEGQTEAFF.

The chain has TRBV7-6 and TRBJ1-4; D not resolved. From germline, CDR1 is SGHVS and CDR2 FNYEAQ. Trimming shortened V by 5 bases and J by 5 bases, and 12 bases separated the two germline ends. CDR3 length: 14 amino acids. As DNA, the CDR3 is TGTGCCAGCAGCCTTGTCAGCTTCAATGAAAAACTGTTTTTT. This codes for CASSLVSFNEKLFF.

This chain uses TRBV7-2 with TRBJ2-2; D may be TRBD1 (6 bases). The germline V and J ends were trimmed by 5 bases and 6 bases, with 13 bases remaining between them. CDR1 and CDR2 (germline): SGHTA, FQGNSA. The CDR3 runs to 14 residues. Here the CDR3 DNA reads TGTGCCAGCAGCACCCACAGGGTCCCCGGGGAGCTGTTTTTT. It is translated as CASSTHRVPGELFF.

V and J are TRBV7-3 and TRBJ2-5, with D possibly matching TRBD1 (6 bases). Germline assignment: CDR1 SGHTA and CDR2 FQGTGA. V lost 1 base and J 5 bases, leaving 8 bases between the germline ends. This CDR3 contains 13 residues. CDR3 nucleotide sequence: TGTGCCAGCAGCTTAAACAGGGCTGAGACCCAGTACTTC. Encoded protein: CASSLNRAETQYF. Full variable domain (remainder filled in from reference TRBV7-3 and TRBJ2-5): GAGVSQTPSNKVTEKGKYVELRCDPISGHTALYWYRQSLGQGPEFLIYFQGTGAADDSGLPNDRFFAVRPEGSVSTLKIQRTERGDSAVYLCASSLNRAETQYFGPGTRLLVL.

The chain recombines TRBV5-1 with TRBJ1-1; D unclear. CDR1 and CDR2 (germline): SGHRS, YFSETQ. CDR3 length: 14 amino acids. V was pared by 4 bases and J by 5 bases, with 15 bases between. CDR3 in amino acids: CASSRTDFRTEAFF. CDR3 sequence (DNA): TGCGCCAGCAGCCGCACCGACTTTCGGACTGAAGCTTTCTTT. The whole variable domain, remainder taken from reference TRBV5-1 and TRBJ1-1, is KAGVTQTPRYLIKTRGQQVTLSCSPISGHRSVSWYQQTPGQGLQFLFEYFSETQRNKGNFPGRFSGRQFSNSRSEMNVSTLELGDSALYLCASSRTDFRTEAFFGQGTRLTVV.

V gene TRBV7-8 combines with J gene TRBJ1-5; unclear D gene. The germline V and J ends were trimmed by 2 bases and 3 bases, with 8 bases remaining between them. CDR1 is SGHVS and CDR2 is FQNEAQ in the germline V gene. CDR3 length: 14 amino acids. CDR3: CASSLKPDNQPQHF. The CDR3, as DNA: TGTGCCAGCAGCTTAAAGCCCGACAATCAGCCCCAGCATTTT.

The chain couples TRBV2 to TRBJ2-7, with D unresolved. Trimming took 2 bases from V and 5 from J, leaving 4 bases between them. Germline V lookup: CDR1 SNHLY, CDR2 FYNNEI. The CDR3 runs 11 residues. Here the CDR3 reads CASSESDEQYF. The CDR3 DNA reads as TGTGCCAGCAGTGAATCCGACGAGCAGTACTTC.

As for this clonotype: A read error may be the cause here, since a much bigger clone is one base away. V gene TRBV7-3 combines with J gene TRBJ2-1, with D possibly TRBD2 on 7 matching bases. Germline V gives CDR1 SGHTA, CDR2 FQGTGA. The CDR3 is made up of 17 amino acids. The germline V and J ends were trimmed by 1 base and 9 bases, with 22 bases remaining between them. In DNA, the CDR3 is TGTGCCAGCAGCTTAAGGCCCGCCGGGCAGGGGAGGGGTGAGCAGTTCTTC. It translates to CASSLRPAGQGRGEQFF. The whole variable domain, filled in from reference TRBV7-3 and TRBJ2-1, reads GAGVSQTPSNKVTEKGKYVELRCDPISGHTALYWYRQSLGQGPEFLIYFQGTGAADDSGLPNDRFFAVRPEGSVSTLKIQRTERGDSAVYLCASSLRPAGQGRGEQFFGPGTRLTVL.

This clonotype has a handful of counts. The rearrangement uses TRBV6-1 and TRBJ2-1; perhaps TRBD1 as D (5 bases). The V end lost 5 bases, the J end lost 12 bases, and 11 bases lay between the germline ends. CDR1 MNHNS and CDR2 SASEGT come from the germline V gene. The CDR3 length is 11 residues. CDR3 protein: CASSQGDGQFF. The CDR3 nucleotides read TGTGCCAGCAGTCAAGGGGATGGGCAGTTCTTC.

The chain uses TRBV19 and TRBJ1-1; no clear D. CDR1 and CDR2 from the germline V gene are LNHDA and SQIVND (reference sequence). Trimming removed 2 bases at V and 1 base at J, with 11 bases between. This CDR3 spans 15 amino acids. In DNA, the CDR3 is TGTGCCAGTAGTATAAATGGCTTACCGAACACTGAAGCTTTCTTT. Translated, it gives CASSINGLPNTEAFF.

The chain links TRBV10-2 to TRBJ2-3; 10 bases fit TRBD2. Germline assignment: CDR1 WSHSY and CDR2 SAAADI. J gave up 2 bases and V 5 bases, and 4 bases lay outside the gene matches. The CDR3 spans 15 residues. The CDR3 DNA reads TGCGCCAGCAGTCGAGCGGGGGGGTCCACAGATACGCAGTATTTT. This encodes CASSRAGGSTDTQYF.

In its sample, this clonotype was seen a few times. The V call is TRBV18, the J call TRBJ1-1; weak D call: TRBD1 (6 bases). Germline assignment: CDR1 KGHSH and CDR2 LQKENI. Trimming pared 3 bases from V and 1 base from J, leaving 9 bases between. The CDR3 runs to 14 residues. CDR3 DNA: TGTGCCAGCTCACCGAACAGGGAGAACACTGAAGCTTTCTTT. Translating gives CASSPNRENTEAFF.

The table lists this clonotype with many counts. This rearrangement joins TRBV7-2 to TRBJ1-5; a possible D gene is TRBD1 (5 bases). The CDR3 runs 15 residues. V lost 7 bases, J lost 6 bases, and 19 bases lay in between. Per the germline V gene, CDR1 is SGHTA and CDR2 is FQGNSA. CDR3 in amino acids: CASNRDLGGGQPQHF. CDR3 sequence (DNA): TGTGCCAGCAACCGGGACCTAGGTGGGGGTCAGCCCCAGCATTTT.

This chain links TRBV29-1 with TRBJ2-1; no clear D gene. V lost 7 bases and J 9 bases, leaving 13 bases between the germline ends. This CDR3 contains 11 residues. Germline loops: CDR1 SQVTM, CDR2 ANQGSEA. CDR3 residues: CSGLTFTEQFF. In DNA, the CDR3 is TGCAGCGGCCTGACCTTCACTGAGCAGTTCTTC.